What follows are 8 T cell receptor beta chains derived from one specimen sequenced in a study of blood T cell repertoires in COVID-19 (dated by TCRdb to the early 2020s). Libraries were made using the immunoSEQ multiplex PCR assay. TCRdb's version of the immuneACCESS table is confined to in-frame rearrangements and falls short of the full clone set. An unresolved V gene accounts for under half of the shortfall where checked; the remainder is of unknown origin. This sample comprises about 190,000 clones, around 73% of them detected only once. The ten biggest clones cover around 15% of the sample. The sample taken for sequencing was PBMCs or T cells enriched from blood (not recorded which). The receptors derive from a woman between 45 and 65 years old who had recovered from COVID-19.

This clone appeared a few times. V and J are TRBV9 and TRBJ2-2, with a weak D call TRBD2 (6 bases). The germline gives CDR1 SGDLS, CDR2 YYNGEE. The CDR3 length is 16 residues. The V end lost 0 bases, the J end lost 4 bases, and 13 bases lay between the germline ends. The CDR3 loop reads CASSVGRGSSTGELFF. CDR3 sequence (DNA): TGTGCCAGCAGCGTAGGGAGGGGTTCGAGCACCGGGGAGCTGTTTTTT.

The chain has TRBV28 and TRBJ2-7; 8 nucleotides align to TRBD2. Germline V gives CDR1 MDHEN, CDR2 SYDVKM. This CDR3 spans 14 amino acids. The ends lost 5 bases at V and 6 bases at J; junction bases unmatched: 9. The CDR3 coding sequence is TGTGCCAGCAGTGGACAAGCGGGAGAGGGCGAGCAGTACTTC. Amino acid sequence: CASSGQAGEGEQYF.

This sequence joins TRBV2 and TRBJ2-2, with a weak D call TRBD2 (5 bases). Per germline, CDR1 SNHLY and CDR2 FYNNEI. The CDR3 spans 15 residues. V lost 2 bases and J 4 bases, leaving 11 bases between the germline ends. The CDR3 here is CASSEQSGRTGELFF. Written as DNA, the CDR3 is TGTGCCAGCAGTGAACAGAGCGGACGCACCGGGGAGCTGTTTTTT.

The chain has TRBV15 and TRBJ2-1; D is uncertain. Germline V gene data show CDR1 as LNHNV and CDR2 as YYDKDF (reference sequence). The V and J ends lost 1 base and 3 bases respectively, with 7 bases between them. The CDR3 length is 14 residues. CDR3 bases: TGTGCCACCAGCAGAGGAACAGACTACAATGAGCAGTTCTTC. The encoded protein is CATSRGTDYNEQFF.

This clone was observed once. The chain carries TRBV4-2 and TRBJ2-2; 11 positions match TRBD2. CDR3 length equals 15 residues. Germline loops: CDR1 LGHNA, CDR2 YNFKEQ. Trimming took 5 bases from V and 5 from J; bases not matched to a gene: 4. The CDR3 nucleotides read TGTGCCAGCAGCGGGCGGACTAGCGGGACCGGGGAGCTGTTTTTT. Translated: CASSGRTSGTGELFF.

The CDR3 here is CASSPQGWDQPQHF. The CDR3 DNA follows: TGTGCCAGCAGCCCACAGGGATGGGATCAGCCCCAGCATTTT. The rearrangement links TRBV3-1 (or the pseudogene TRBV3-2) to TRBJ1-5, with a tentative D call TRBD1 (6 bases). V was clipped by 4 bases and J by 5 bases, with 12 bases between them. CDR3 size: 14 residues. CDR1 and CDR2 from the germline V gene are LGHDT and YNNKEL (reference sequence).

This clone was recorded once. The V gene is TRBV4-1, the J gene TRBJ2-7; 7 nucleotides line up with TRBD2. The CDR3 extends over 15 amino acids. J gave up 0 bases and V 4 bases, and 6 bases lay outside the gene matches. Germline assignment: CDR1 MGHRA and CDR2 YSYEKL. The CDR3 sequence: CASSPQRDPSYEQYF. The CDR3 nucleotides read TGCGCCAGCAGCCCCCAGCGGGACCCCTCCTACGAGCAGTACTTC.

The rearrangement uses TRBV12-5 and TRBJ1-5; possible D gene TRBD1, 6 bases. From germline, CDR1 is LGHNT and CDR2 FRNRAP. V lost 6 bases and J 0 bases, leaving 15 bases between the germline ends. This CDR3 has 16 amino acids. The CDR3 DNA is TGTGCTAGTGGCCGAACAGGGCTGAATAGCAATCAGCCCCAGCATTTT. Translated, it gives CASGRTGLNSNQPQHF.